Shown below are 29 T cell receptor beta chains from a single sample sequenced in a study of T cell changes during pregnancy in multiple sclerosis. Only in-frame clones appear in the TCRdb table, and some are missing; sequencing was by immunoSEQ multiplex PCR. The data hold 99,000 or so clones, with roughly 92% observed a single time. The sample here was peripheral blood, taken after pregnancy. These receptors were collected from a female donor with multiple sclerosis, enrolled in a pregnancy study.

The chain combines TRBV9 with TRBJ1-2, with a possible D match to TRBD1 (6 bases). This CDR3 has 15 amino acids. V dropped 3 bases and J dropped 1 base, with 13 bases sitting between them. CDR1 is SGDLS, CDR2 YYNGEE, per germline. CDR3 in DNA: TGTGCCAGCAGCGCGGACAGAGACATTAACTATGGCTACACCTTC. Its translation is CASSADRDINYGYTF.

This chain links TRBV7-2 with TRBJ2-1, with D perhaps matching TRBD2 (5 bases). Germline V gene lookup returns CDR1 SGHTA and CDR2 FQGNSA. CDR3 length: 13 residues. The germline V and J ends were trimmed by 4 bases and 6 bases, with 10 bases remaining between them. In nucleotides, the CDR3 is TGTGCCAGCAGCTCAGGACTGGGCAATGAGCAGTTCTTC. Its protein product is CASSSGLGNEQFF. Filled out from reference TRBV7-2 and TRBJ2-1, the complete variable domain reads GAGVSQSPSNKVTEKGKDVELRCDPISGHTALYWYRQSLGQGLEFLIYFQGNSAPDKSGLPSDRFSAERTGGSVSTLTIQRTQQEDSAVYLCASSSGLGNEQFFGPGTRLTVL.

The DNA for the CDR3 is TGTGCCAGCAGCTTAGTAGGTGGGGAGGAAAAACTGTTTTTT. As protein: CASSLVGGEEKLFF. V usage is TRBV7-2 and J usage is TRBJ1-4, with D unresolved. Trimming took 1 base from V and 8 from J, leaving 11 bases between them. The CDR3 has 14 amino acids. From germline, CDR1 is SGHTA and CDR2 FQGNSA. Based on the CDR3 plus reference TRBV7-2 and TRBJ1-4, the full variable domain is GAGVSQSPSNKVTEKGKDVELRCDPISGHTALYWYRQSLGQGLEFLIYFQGNSAPDKSGLPSDRFSAERTGGSVSTLTIQRTQQEDSAVYLCASSLVGGEEKLFFGSGTQLSVL.

V is TRBV5-1 and J is TRBJ2-7; 7 bases fit TRBD1. V was pared by 0 bases and J by 5 bases, with 2 bases of the junction left unmatched. This CDR3 contains 13 residues. In germline, CDR1 is SGHRS, CDR2 YFSETQ. The CDR3 DNA reads TGCGCCAGCAGCTTGGGTCAGGGGGACGAGCAGTACTTC. Its protein is CASSLGQGDEQYF.

This clone was detected only once. The rearrangement uses TRBV2 and TRBJ2-7; possibly TRBD1 for D (5 bases). The ends were cut back, 2 bases at V and 5 bases at J, with 10 bases in the middle. The CDR3 is made up of 13 amino acids. Germline values: CDR1 SNHLY, CDR2 FYNNEI. The DNA for the CDR3 is TGTGCCAGCAGTGAACAGGGCATAAACGAGCAGTACTTC. Translating gives CASSEQGINEQYF.

This chain links TRBV7-6 with TRBJ1-1, with 8 bases fitting TRBD1. Germline V gene lookup returns CDR1 SGHVS and CDR2 FNYEAQ. V shed 1 base, J shed 1 base, and the junction held 8 bases outside the gene matches. This CDR3 is 17 amino acids long. The CDR3 DNA sequence: TGTGCCAGCAGCTTAGGTACCCCAGGGGGCGCGAACACTGAAGCTTTCTTT. Its translation: CASSLGTPGGANTEAFF.

J is TRBJ2-2 and V is TRBV7-8; TRBD2 agrees at 7 bases. The V gene end was trimmed by 2 bases and the J gene end by 5 bases; junction bases not matched to a gene: 2. CDR3 size: 14 residues. Germline V gene lookup returns CDR1 SGHVS and CDR2 FQNEAQ. The CDR3: CASSLTGGTGELFF. In nucleotides, the CDR3 is TGTGCCAGCAGCTTAACGGGGGGAACCGGGGAGCTGTTTTTT.

This clone was picked up one time. The junction does not match germline at one end; this may be a read error. The CDR3 nucleotides are TGTGCCAGCAGTTTATCGCGGGGGGAAATCTACAATGGGCAGTTCTTC. It encodes CASSLSRGEIYNGQFF. The chain recombines TRBV27 with TRBJ2-1, with 8 bases lining up with TRBD2. Germline-derived CDR1 and CDR2 are MNHEY and SMNVEV (reference sequence). The CDR3 totals 16 residues.

This clone came up once. This rearrangement joins TRBV7-8 to TRBJ2-7; 9 nucleotides align to TRBD2. Looked up from germline, CDR1 is SGHVS and CDR2 is FQNEAQ. The CDR3 consists of 15 residues. J gave up 10 bases and V 1 base, and 11 bases lay outside the gene matches. The CDR3 loop reads CASSLGGTSRKDQYF. The CDR3 bases are TGTGCCAGCAGCTTAGGAGGGACTAGCCGGAAAGATCAGTACTTC.

This chain links TRBV25-1 with TRBJ2-2; 9 nucleotides align to TRBD2. Looked up from germline, CDR1 is MGHDK and CDR2 is SYGVNS. The junction had 8 bases not matched to a gene; V was cut back by 7 bases and J by 5 bases. This CDR3 is 15 amino acids long. DNA for the CDR3: TGTGCCAGCAAGGGGGCGGGAGGGCCAACCGGGGAGCTGTTTTTT. It codes for CASKGAGGPTGELFF.

The chain employs TRBV5-1 and TRBJ2-6; 8 bases fit TRBD1. Per the germline V gene, CDR1 is SGHRS and CDR2 is YFSETQ. CDR3 length equals 17 residues. The V and J ends lost 4 bases and 4 bases, in that order; junction bases with no gene match: 10. Written as DNA, the CDR3 is TGCGCCAGCAGCCAGAAGGACAGGGCGGGCGGGGCCAACGTCCTGACTTTC. Translated: CASSQKDRAGGANVLTF.

The J gene is TRBJ1-4, the V gene TRBV27, with 7 bases aligning to TRBD1. The CDR3 has 16 residues. V shed 6 bases and J 8 bases; nucleotides not matched to a gene: 15. Germline V gene sequence: CDR1 MNHEY, CDR2 SMNVEV (reference sequence). The CDR3 spells CASRPYSQGLREKLFF. As DNA, the CDR3 is TGTGCCAGCAGACCTTATTCACAGGGGTTGCGGGAAAAACTGTTTTTT.

This chain uses TRBV28 with TRBJ2-7, with a possible D match to TRBD2 (6 bases). The CDR3 consists of 13 residues. V dropped 3 bases and J dropped 0 bases, with 6 bases sitting between them. Germline CDR1 MDHEN, CDR2 SYDVKM. As DNA, the CDR3 is TGTGCCAGCAGTTTCGGGAGCTCCTACGAGCAGTACTTC. Translation: CASSFGSSYEQYF.

In this sample, this clone turned up once. This chain connects TRBV5-1 to TRBJ1-4; possibly TRBD1 for D (5 bases). V shed 4 bases and J shed 8 bases, with 21 bases lying between them. Germline assignment: CDR1 SGHRS and CDR2 YFSETQ. This CDR3 contains 16 residues. The CDR3 region has the DNA TGCGCCAGCAGCGTAAGCCCCCGGGGGAGCGGGGAAAAACTGTTTTTT. This codes for CASSVSPRGSGEKLFF.

The rearrangement joins TRBV4-2 to TRBJ2-2; tentatively, D is TRBD2 (6 bases). Germline assignment: CDR1 LGHNA and CDR2 YNFKEQ. This CDR3 contains 16 residues. Deletions cut 1 base from V and 6 bases from J, with 15 bases between. CDR3 region: CASSQVAGGPAGELFF. The CDR3 DNA is TGTGCCAGCAGCCAAGTAGCCGGAGGGCCCGCCGGGGAGCTGTTTTTT.

This sequence joins TRBV5-8 and TRBJ2-2; perhaps TRBD1 as D (5 bases). The CDR3 is made up of 16 amino acids. V was shortened by 6 bases and J by 2 bases, with 17 bases between the two germline ends. CDR1 and CDR2 (germline): SGHTS, YDEGEE. The CDR3 DNA reads TGTGCCAGCACCCTGGCCAGGGTTTCAAACACCGGGGAGCTGTTTTTT. Protein sequence: CASTLARVSNTGELFF.

The V and J genes are TRBV28 and TRBJ2-7; D perhaps matches TRBD1 (5 bases). V lost 5 bases and J 1 base, leaving 12 bases between the germline ends. CDR3 length: 14 amino acids. CDR1 is MDHEN, CDR2 SYDVKM, per germline. Written as DNA, the CDR3 is TGTGCCAGCAGTCAACAGGTCCCATCCTACGAGCAGTACTTC. This codes for CASSQQVPSYEQYF.

V usage is TRBV9 and J usage is TRBJ1-2, with 9 bases fitting TRBD1. The trim removed 3 bases at V and 1 base at J, leaving 4 bases unmatched. Germline V lookup: CDR1 SGDLS, CDR2 YYNGEE. The CDR3 extends over 15 amino acids. The CDR3 is CASSAGGQGNYGYTF. The CDR3 nucleotides read TGTGCCAGCAGCGCCGGGGGACAGGGTAACTATGGCTACACCTTC.

The CDR3 coding sequence is TGTGCCAGAAGCTTGGACCTCGAGGGGGACGCGACTAATGAAAAACTGTTTTTT. The encoded protein is CARSLDLEGDATNEKLFF. This chain connects TRBV5-3 to TRBJ1-4, with D perhaps TRBD1 (6 bases). TRBV5-3 is an ORF, with its function uncertain. The CDR3 is 18 residues long. V gave up 0 bases and J gave up 2 bases, with 17 bases separating them.

V usage is TRBV10-2 and J usage is TRBJ2-1; TRBD2 aligns across 9 bases. The CDR3 contains 16 residues. CDR1 is WSHSY and CDR2 is SAAADI in the germline V gene. After removal of 3 bases from V and 7 bases from J, the junction contained 10 bases not matched to a gene. This chain's CDR3 is CASSDFLVGLANEQFF. CDR3 sequence (DNA): TGCGCCAGCAGTGATTTTTTAGTGGGACTAGCTAATGAGCAGTTCTTC.

This chain links TRBV19 with TRBJ2-1, with TRBD1 matching over 7 bases. Trimming at V came to 3 bases and at J to 4 bases, leaving 3 bases not matched to a gene. CDR1 and CDR2 (germline): LNHDA, SQIVND (reference sequence). CDR3 length equals 14 residues. The CDR3 reads CASSMPGQYNEQFF. The DNA of the CDR3 is TGTGCCAGTAGTATGCCGGGACAGTACAATGAGCAGTTCTTC.

The chain links TRBV2 to TRBJ2-7, with 7 bases identical to TRBD2. CDR3 length: 15 amino acids. CDR1 is SNHLY, CDR2 FYNNEI, per germline. The CDR3 region is CARRAQASGSYEQYF. In DNA form, the CDR3 reads TGTGCAAGGAGGGCGCAGGCTAGCGGTTCCTACGAGCAGTACTTC.

The chain has TRBV27 and TRBJ2-7, with a weak D call TRBD1 (5 bases). Trimming removed 3 bases at V and 3 bases at J, with 21 bases between. Germline V gene sequence: CDR1 MNHEY, CDR2 SMNVEV (reference sequence). There are 17 residues in the CDR3. In nucleotides, the CDR3 is TGTGCCAGCAGTTTTTATCGGTCTGATCTGGGGCACTACGAGCAGTACTTC. Translation gives CASSFYRSDLGHYEQYF.

The rearrangement links TRBV5-1 to TRBJ2-7, with D unresolved. Per germline, CDR1 SGHRS and CDR2 YFSETQ. V was clipped by 0 bases and J by 3 bases, with 10 bases between them. The CDR3 spans 14 residues. The CDR3 loop reads CASSLDGRNYEQYF. DNA of the CDR3: TGCGCCAGCAGCTTGGATGGCAGAAACTACGAGCAGTACTTC.

The chain combines TRBV12-5 with TRBJ1-2; D possibly corresponds to TRBD1 (5 bases). Germline lookup yields CDR1 LGHNT and CDR2 FRNRAP. The length of the CDR3 is 15 residues. V lost 3 bases and J lost 8, with 19 bases in between. The CDR3 loop reads CASGLANPGHNGYTF. The CDR3 nucleotides are TGTGCTAGTGGTTTAGCAAATCCAGGACACAACGGCTACACCTTC.

This sequence joins TRBV30 and TRBJ2-1; tentatively, D is TRBD1 (5 bases). Germline lookup yields CDR1 GTSNPN and CDR2 SVGIG (reference sequence). With 0 bases removed from V and 8 bases from J, the gap between germline ends came to 17 bases. The CDR3 is 15 amino acids. CDR3 DNA: TGTGCCTGGAGTGTTGGGGCCGGCCTAGGCGATGAGCAGTTCTTC. This codes for CAWSVGAGLGDEQFF.

The chain is built from TRBV5-6 and TRBJ1-2; TRBD1 agrees at 7 bases. Germline assignment: CDR1 SGHDT and CDR2 YYEEEE. Losses at the gene ends were 0 bases for V and 5 bases for J; bases not matched to a gene: 7. The CDR3 has 15 residues. CDR3 nucleotides: TGTGCCAGCAGCTTGGGACAGGGTAGCCATTATGGCTACACCTTC. It specifies CASSLGQGSHYGYTF.

The J gene is TRBJ1-1, the V gene TRBV6-1; D not certain. The CDR3 consists of 14 residues. Germline assignment: CDR1 MNHNS and CDR2 SASEGT. Deletions cut 1 base from V and 4 bases from J, with 10 bases between. The CDR3 here is CASSEVWEGTEAFF. CDR3 nucleotide sequence: TGTGCCAGCAGTGAAGTCTGGGAGGGCACTGAAGCTTTCTTT.

The chain is built from TRBV15 and TRBJ2-2; D ambiguous. The germline V gene has CDR1 LNHNV and CDR2 YYDKDF (reference sequence). The CDR3 runs to 13 residues. Trimming pared 5 bases from V and 5 bases from J, leaving 9 bases between. CDR3 nucleotides: TGTGCCACCAGCGTCAGAAAGACCGGGGAGCTGTTTTTT. This gives the protein CATSVRKTGELFF.